This T cell receptor (beta chain) was obtained from a study of chemoradiotherapy in HPV16-positive cancers. Overall study context: Candidate HPV-specific clones and shared TCR motifs came from two HPV16-positive patients.

Assay: immunoSEQ multiplex PCR; the TCRdb copy retains only in-frame clones and omits some. In the table there are 4,000 to 5,500 clones, more than 85% of which are singletons. The V gene lost 3 bases and the J gene lost 0 bases, with 12 bases spanning the gap. Germline CDR1 SGHVS, CDR2 FQNEAQ. The CDR3 extends over 15 amino acids. Comments on this clone: Its antigen is as yet unknown.

Overall study results and limits: In HPV16-positive patients, HPV-responsive T-cell expansion tracked better recurrence-free survival. Only a couple of HPV16-positive patients supplied the functional HPV-specificity definition. Candidate HPV-specific clones and E7-related TCR motifs grew in tumor during treatment.

This sample comprised tumor tissue, obtained from a patient who underwent chemoradiotherapy. The chain is built from TRBV7-8 and TRBJ2-7, with D maybe TRBD2 (5 bases). The TCR originated in a human donor with HPV-associated anogenital cancer. The CDR3: CASSLEVAPSYEQYF. Here the CDR3 DNA reads TGTGCCAGCAGCTTGGAGGTAGCGCCCTCCTACGAGCAGTACTTC.